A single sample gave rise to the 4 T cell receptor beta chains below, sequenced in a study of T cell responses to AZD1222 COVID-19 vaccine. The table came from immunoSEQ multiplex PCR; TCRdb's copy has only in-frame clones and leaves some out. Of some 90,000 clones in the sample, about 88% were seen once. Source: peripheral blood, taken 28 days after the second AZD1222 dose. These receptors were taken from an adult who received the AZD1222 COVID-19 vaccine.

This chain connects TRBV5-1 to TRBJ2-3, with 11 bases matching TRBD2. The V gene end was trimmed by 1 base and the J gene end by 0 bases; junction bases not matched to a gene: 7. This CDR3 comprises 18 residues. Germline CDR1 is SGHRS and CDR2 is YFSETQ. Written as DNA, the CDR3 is TGCGCCAGCAGCTTGCTTAGCGGGGGGGACGGGAGCACAGATACGCAGTATTTT. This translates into CASSLLSGGDGSTDTQYF.

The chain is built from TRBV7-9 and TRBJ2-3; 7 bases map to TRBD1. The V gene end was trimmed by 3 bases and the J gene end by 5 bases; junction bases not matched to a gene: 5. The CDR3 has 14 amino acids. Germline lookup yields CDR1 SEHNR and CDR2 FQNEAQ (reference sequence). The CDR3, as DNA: TGTGCCAGCAGCTTCACAGGGGATGGAGATACGCAGTATTTT. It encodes CASSFTGDGDTQYF. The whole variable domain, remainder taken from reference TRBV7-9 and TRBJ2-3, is DTGVSQNPRHKITKRGQNVTFRCDPISEHNRLYWYRQTLGQGPEFLTYFQNEAQLEKSRLLSDRFSAERPKGSFSTLEIQRTEQGDSAMYLCASSFTGDGDTQYFGPGTRLTVL.

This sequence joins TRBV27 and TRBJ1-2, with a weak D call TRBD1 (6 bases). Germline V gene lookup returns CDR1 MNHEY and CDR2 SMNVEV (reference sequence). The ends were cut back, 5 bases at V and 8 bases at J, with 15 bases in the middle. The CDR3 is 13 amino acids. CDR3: CASSPQGLEGYTF. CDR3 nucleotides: TGTGCCAGCAGTCCCCAGGGGCTGGAGGGCTACACCTTC.

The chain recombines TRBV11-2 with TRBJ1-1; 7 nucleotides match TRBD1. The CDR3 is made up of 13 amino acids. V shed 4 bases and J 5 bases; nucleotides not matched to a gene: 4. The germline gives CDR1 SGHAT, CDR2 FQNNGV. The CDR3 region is CASSSTGRTEAFF. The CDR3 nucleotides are TGTGCCAGCAGCTCGACAGGGAGGACTGAAGCTTTCTTT.